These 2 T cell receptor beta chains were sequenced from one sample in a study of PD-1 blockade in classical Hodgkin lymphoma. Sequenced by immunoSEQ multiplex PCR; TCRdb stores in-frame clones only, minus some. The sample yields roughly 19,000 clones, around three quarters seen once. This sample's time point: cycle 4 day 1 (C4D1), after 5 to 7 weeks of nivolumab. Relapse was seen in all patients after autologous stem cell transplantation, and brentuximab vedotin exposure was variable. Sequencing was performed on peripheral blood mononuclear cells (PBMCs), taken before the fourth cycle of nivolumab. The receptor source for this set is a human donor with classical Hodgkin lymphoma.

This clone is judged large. The CDR3 bases are TGTGCCAGCAGCTTAGTCCAGGGTGTGATTACTGAAGCTTTCTTT. Translating it yields CASSLVQGVITEAFF. The chain has TRBV7-9 and TRBJ1-1; possible D gene TRBD1, 5 bases. Between the trimmed V and J ends, which lost 1 base and 5 bases, there was a span of 14 bases. CDR3 size: 15 residues. Germline V gene sequence: CDR1 SEHNR, CDR2 FQNEAQ (reference sequence).

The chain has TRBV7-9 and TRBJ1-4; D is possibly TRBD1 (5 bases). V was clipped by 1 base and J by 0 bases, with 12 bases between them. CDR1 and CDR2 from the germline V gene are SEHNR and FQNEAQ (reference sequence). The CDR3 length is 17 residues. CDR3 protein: CASSLGTGLATNEKLFF. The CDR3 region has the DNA TGTGCCAGCAGCTTAGGAACAGGCCTTGCAACTAATGAAAAACTGTTTTTT. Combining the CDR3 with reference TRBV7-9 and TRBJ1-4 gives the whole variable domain DTGVSQNPRHKITKRGQNVTFRCDPISEHNRLYWYRQTLGQGPEFLTYFQNEAQLEKSRLLSDRFSAERPKGSFSTLEIQRTEQGDSAMYLCASSLGTGLATNEKLFFGSGTQLSVL.